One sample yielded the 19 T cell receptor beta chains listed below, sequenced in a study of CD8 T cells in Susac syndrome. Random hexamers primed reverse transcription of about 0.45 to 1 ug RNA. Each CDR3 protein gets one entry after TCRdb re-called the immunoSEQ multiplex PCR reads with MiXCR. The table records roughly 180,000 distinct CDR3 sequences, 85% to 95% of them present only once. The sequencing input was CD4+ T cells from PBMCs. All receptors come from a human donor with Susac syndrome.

The CDR3 nucleotides are TGTGCCAGCACCGCTAGCGTCATGTCCTACGAGCAGTACTTC. Translating it yields CASTASVMSYEQYF. This chain uses TRBV7-2 with TRBJ2-7; weak D call: TRBD2 (6 bases). V was pared by 7 bases and J by 1 base, with 14 bases between. This CDR3 comprises 14 residues. From germline, CDR1 is SGHTA and CDR2 FQGNSA.

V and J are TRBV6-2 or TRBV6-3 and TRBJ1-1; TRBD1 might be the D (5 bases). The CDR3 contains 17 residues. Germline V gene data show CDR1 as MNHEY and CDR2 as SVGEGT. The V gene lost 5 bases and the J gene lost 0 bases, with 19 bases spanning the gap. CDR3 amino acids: CASSTGTKNSLNTEAFF. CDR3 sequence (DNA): TGTGCCAGCAGTACCGGGACCAAAAACTCTTTGAACACTGAAGCTTTCTTT.

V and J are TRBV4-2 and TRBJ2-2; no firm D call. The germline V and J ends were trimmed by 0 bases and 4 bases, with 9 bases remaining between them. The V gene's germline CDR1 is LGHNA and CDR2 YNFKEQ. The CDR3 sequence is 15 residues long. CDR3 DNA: TGTGCCAGCAGCCAAGAGGTGACTTCCACCGGGGAGCTGTTTTTT. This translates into CASSQEVTSTGELFF.

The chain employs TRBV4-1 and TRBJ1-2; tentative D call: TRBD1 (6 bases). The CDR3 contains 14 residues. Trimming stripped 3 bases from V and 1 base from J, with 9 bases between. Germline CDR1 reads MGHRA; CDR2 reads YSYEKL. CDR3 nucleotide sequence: TGCGCCAGCAGCCAGAGAGGGGGTAACTATGGCTACACCTTC. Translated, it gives CASSQRGGNYGYTF.

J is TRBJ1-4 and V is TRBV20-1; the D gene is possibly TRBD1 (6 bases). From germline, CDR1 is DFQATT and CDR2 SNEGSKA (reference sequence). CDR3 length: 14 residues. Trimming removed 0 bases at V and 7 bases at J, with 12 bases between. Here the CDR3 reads CSARDHGGGEKLFF. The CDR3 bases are TGCAGTGCTAGAGATCATGGGGGCGGTGAAAAACTGTTTTTT.

The CDR3 sequence: CASSKMGQPQHF. The CDR3 DNA sequence: TGTGCCAGTAGCAAGATGGGTCAGCCCCAGCATTTT. The gene calls are TRBV19 and TRBJ1-5, with D unclear. Germline V CDR1 and CDR2: LNHDA, SQIVND (reference sequence). Trimming took off 6 bases at V and 6 bases at J, with 9 bases between the two ends. There are 12 residues in the CDR3. Full variable domain (remainder filled in from reference TRBV19 and TRBJ1-5): DGGITQSPKYLFRKEGQNVTLSCEQNLNHDAMYWYRQDPGQGLRLIYYSQIVNDFQKGDIAEGYSVSREKKESFPLTVTSAQKNPTAFYLCASSKMGQPQHFGDGTRLSIL.

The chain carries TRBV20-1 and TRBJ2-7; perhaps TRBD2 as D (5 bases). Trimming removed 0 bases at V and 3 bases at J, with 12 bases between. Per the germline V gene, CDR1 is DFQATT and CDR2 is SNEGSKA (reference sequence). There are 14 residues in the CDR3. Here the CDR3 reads CSARDPGNYYEQYF. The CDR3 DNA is TGCAGTGCTAGAGACCCCGGGAATTACTACGAGCAGTACTTC.

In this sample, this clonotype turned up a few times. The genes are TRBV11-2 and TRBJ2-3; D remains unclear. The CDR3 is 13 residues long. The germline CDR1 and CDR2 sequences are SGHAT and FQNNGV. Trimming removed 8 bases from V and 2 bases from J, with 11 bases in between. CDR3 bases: TGTGCCAGCTCTCAGGAGTACACAGATACGCAGTATTTT. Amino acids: CASSQEYTDTQYF.

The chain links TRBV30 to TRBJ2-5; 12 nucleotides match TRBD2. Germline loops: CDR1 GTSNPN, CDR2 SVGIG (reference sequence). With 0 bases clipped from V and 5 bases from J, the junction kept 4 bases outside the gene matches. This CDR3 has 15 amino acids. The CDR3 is CAWSVTSGGFETQYF. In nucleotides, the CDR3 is TGTGCCTGGAGTGTTACTAGCGGGGGGTTCGAGACCCAGTACTTC.

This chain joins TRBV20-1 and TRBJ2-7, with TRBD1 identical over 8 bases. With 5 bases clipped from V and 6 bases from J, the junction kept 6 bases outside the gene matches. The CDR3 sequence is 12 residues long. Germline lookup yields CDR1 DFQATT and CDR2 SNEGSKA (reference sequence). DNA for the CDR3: TGCAGTGCTTGGGTCAGGGGGCGCGAGCAGTACTTC. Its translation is CSAWVRGREQYF.

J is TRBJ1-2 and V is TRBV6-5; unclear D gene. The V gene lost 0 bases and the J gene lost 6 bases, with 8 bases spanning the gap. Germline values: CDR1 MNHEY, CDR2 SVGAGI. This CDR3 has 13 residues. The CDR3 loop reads CASSYSPGHGYTF. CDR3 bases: TGTGCCAGCAGTTACTCTCCCGGGCATGGCTACACCTTC.

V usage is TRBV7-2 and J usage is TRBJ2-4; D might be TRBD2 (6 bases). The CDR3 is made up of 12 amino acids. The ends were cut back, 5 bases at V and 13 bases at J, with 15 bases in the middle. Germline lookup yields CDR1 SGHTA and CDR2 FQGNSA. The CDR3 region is CASSPLAGLQYF. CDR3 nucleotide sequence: TGTGCCAGCAGCCCCCTCGCGGGATTACAGTACTTC.

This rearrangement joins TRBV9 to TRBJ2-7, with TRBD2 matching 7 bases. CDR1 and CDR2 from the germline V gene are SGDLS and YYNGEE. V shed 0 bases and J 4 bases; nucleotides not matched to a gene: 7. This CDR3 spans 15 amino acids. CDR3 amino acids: CASSVGGGSTYEQYF. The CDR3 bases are TGTGCCAGCAGCGTAGGGGGAGGGTCAACGTACGAGCAGTACTTC.

In nucleotides, the CDR3 is TGCAGTGCCGCCTGGGCTAGCGGGAGCAGTGGCACAGATACGCAGTATTTT. Translated: CSAAWASGSSGTDTQYF. V is TRBV20-1 and J is TRBJ2-3; TRBD2 aligns across 10 bases. The CDR3 has 17 residues. With V trimmed by 6 bases and J by 1 base, 13 bases remained unmatched. In germline, CDR1 is DFQATT, CDR2 SNEGSKA (reference sequence).

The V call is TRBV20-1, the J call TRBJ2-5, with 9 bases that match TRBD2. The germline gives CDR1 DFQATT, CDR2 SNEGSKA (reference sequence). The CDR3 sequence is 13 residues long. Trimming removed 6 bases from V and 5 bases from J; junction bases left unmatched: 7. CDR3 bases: TGCAGTGCCACCCTAGCGGGAACGGAGACCCAGTACTTC. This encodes CSATLAGTETQYF.

The CDR3 region is CASVGGGYGYTF. CDR3 DNA sequence: TGTGCCAGCGTGGGGGGGGGTTATGGCTACACCTTC. The rearrangement joins TRBV12-3 or TRBV12-4 to TRBJ1-2, with D possibly being TRBD1 (5 bases). V lost 8 bases, J lost 5 bases, and 12 bases lay in between. The CDR3 is made up of 12 amino acids.

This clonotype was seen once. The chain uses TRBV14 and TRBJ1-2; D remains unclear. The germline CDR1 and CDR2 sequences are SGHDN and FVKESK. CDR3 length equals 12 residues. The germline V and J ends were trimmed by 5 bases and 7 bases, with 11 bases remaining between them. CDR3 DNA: TGTGCCAGCAGCGAGGGAAGTTTTGGCTACACCTTC. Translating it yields CASSEGSFGYTF.

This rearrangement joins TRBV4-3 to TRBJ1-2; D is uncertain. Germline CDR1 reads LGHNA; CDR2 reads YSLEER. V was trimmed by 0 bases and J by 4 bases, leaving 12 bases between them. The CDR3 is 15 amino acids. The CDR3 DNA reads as TGCGCCAGCAGCCAAGACGTACAGAAATTCTATGGCTACACCTTC. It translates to CASSQDVQKFYGYTF.

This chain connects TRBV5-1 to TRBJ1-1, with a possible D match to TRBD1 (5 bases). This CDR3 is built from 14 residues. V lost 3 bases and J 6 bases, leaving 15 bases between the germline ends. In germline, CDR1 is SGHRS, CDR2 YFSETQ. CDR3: CASSSDTPGSEAFF. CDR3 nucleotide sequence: TGCGCCAGCAGCTCGGACACACCCGGGTCTGAAGCTTTCTTT.